This entry features one TCR beta chain sequence. Its target is not known. These data come from a study of regulatory T cells in long-lasting Graves disease. As to time point: persistent/refractory GD, antithyroid drugs over 5 years with positive TRAb. After RNA was extracted from PBMCs, the TCR library was made from it. Germline V gene sequence: CDR1 LNHDA, CDR2 SQIVND (reference sequence). V lost 6 bases to trimming and J lost 2 bases; unmatched junction nucleotides: 6. This CDR3 region has 14 residues. General study findings and limits: Whereas new patients shared 900 to 1,000 public clonotypes, persistent patients shared more, at some 2,700.

The TCR beta library used iRepertoire HTBI primers with Arm-PCR amplification of CDR3. Authors' analysis steps: Identified across the samples were around 62 TRBV segments and approximately 14 TRBJ segments. TCRdb reanalysed the multiplex PCR reads using MiXCR and keeps one entry per CDR3 protein. These V and J calls derive from TCRdb rather than the authors' analysis. The table shows 250,000 to 300,000 distinct CDR3 sequences, with approximately 20% occurring only once. This material consisted of peripheral blood mononuclear cells (PBMCs), taken when the disease was refractory, from a patient treated with antithyroid drugs. The TCR originated in a female donor with Graves disease. V gene TRBV19 combines with J gene TRBJ2-7, with 8 bases fitting TRBD1. CDR3 amino acids: CASREQQGAYEQYF. The CDR3 nucleotides read TGTGCCAGTAGAGAACAACAGGGGGCCTACGAGCAGTACTTC.